Presented here are 5 T cell receptor beta chains from one specimen sequenced in a study of response to subunit inactivated influenza vaccine. TCRdb redid the calling of the RT-PCR reads with MiXCR, one entry per CDR3 protein. Of 500,000 to 600,000 distinct CDR3 sequences in the sample, about 10% are singletons; the top ten hold about 9.4%. This specimen consisted of PBMCs from blood, obtained on the day of vaccination. The receptors were gathered from a man in his fifties who received an inactivated influenza vaccine.

This chain connects TRBV18 to TRBJ2-1, with 8 nucleotides matching TRBD2. V lost 1 base to trimming and J lost 2 bases; unmatched junction nucleotides: 4. There are 16 residues in the CDR3. CDR1 and CDR2 (germline): KGHSH, LQKENI. The CDR3 loop reads CASSPRARGAYNEQFF. The CDR3 DNA is TGTGCCAGCTCACCACGTGCGCGGGGGGCCTACAATGAGCAGTTCTTC. The whole variable domain, filled in from reference TRBV18 and TRBJ2-1, reads NAGVMQNPRHLVRRRGQEARLRCSPMKGHSHVYWYRQLPEEGLKFMVYLQKENIIDESGMPKERFSAEFPKEGPSILRIQQVVRGDSAAYFCASSPRARGAYNEQFFGPGTRLTVL.

This clonotype has at least ten counts. The chain joins TRBV7-9 to TRBJ1-2; D gene unclear. CDR3 length: 12 amino acids. Germline loops: CDR1 SEHNR, CDR2 FQNEAQ (reference sequence). V dropped 0 bases and J dropped 3 bases, with 2 bases sitting between them. The CDR3 DNA sequence: TGTGCCAGCAGCTTAGCGTACTATGGCTACACCTTC. Protein sequence: CASSLAYYGYTF.

V and J are TRBV7-9 and TRBJ2-1; D call uncertain. V was pared by 5 bases and J by 9 bases, with 17 bases between. The CDR3 is 14 amino acids. CDR1 SEHNR and CDR2 FQNEAQ come from the germline V gene (reference sequence). The chain's CDR3 is CASSPLGSDREQFF. For the CDR3, the DNA is TGTGCCAGCAGCCCATTAGGGTCGGACCGTGAGCAGTTCTTC.

This clonotype appeared a few times. The chain combines TRBV7-8 with TRBJ1-6; D is undetermined. The germline V gene encodes CDR1 SGHVS and CDR2 FQNEAQ. This CDR3 comprises 17 residues. Between the trimmed V and J ends, which lost 5 bases and 5 bases, there was a span of 19 bases. The CDR3 loop reads CASSGRTAVWDNSPLHF. The CDR3 region has the DNA TGTGCCAGCAGCGGCCGGACGGCGGTATGGGATAATTCACCCCTCCACTTT.

The chain couples TRBV20-1 to TRBJ2-3; TRBD2 matches at 13 bases. V was pared by 6 bases and J by 2 bases, with 8 bases of the junction left unmatched. The CDR3 extends over 16 amino acids. In germline, CDR1 is DFQATT, CDR2 SNEGSKA (reference sequence). CDR3: CSAPSGLAGLTDTQYF. The DNA of the CDR3 is TGCAGTGCGCCATCGGGACTAGCGGGGCTCACAGATACGCAGTATTTT.